This TCR beta chain was retrieved from a study of blood T cell repertoires in COVID-19. Study-level information: COVID-19 samples collected from the United States, Italy and Spain covered acute and convalescent phases. The analysed material was cDNA or gDNA that came from T cells, B-cell-depleted T cells, or PBMCs.

The CDR3 sequence is 18 residues long. V lost 7 bases to trimming and J lost 2 bases; unmatched junction nucleotides: 12. CDR1 and CDR2 from the germline V gene are SGHVS and FNYEAQ. As originally analysed: Reference gene primers were amplified, and this amplification served to estimate nucleated cell counts. Using immunoSEQ multiplex PCR, the repertoire was profiled, and TCRdb retains in-frame clones only, with some absent. V, J and clone size derive from that table, while D and trimming were established from the DNA sequence. The sample holds about 420,000 clones, about 87% seen once. Seattle patient enrollment occurred during active infection, with longitudinal follow-up thereafter.

The origin of this receptor is a young man with COVID-19, enrolled during active disease. What was sequenced was peripheral blood. The chain recombines TRBV7-6 with TRBJ2-5, with 14 bases lining up with TRBD2. CDR3 residues: CASTDRTSGGLYQETQYF. CDR3 coding DNA: TGTGCCAGCACCGACCGGACTAGCGGGGGGCTCTATCAAGAGACCCAGTACTTC.